Reported below is one TCR beta chain. The antigen is unknown. The V gene end was trimmed by 8 bases and the J gene end by 6 bases; junction bases not matched to a gene: 9. CDR1 is LNHDA and CDR2 is SQIVND in the germline V gene (reference sequence). This CDR3 has 14 amino acids. This record comes from a study of cytomegalovirus exposure and HLA in healthy donors. Findings and caveats of the study: Investigators reported 150 to 200 TCR beta chains as tied to cytomegalovirus.

Use of 60 Vbeta and 13 Jbeta primers characterized the PCR. Here immunoSEQ multiplex PCR was the method, and the copy in TCRdb shows in-frame clones only, minus some. The sample holds tens of thousands of clones; approximately 76% are singletons and the top ten take approximately 8%. The sample comprised PBMCs. The TCR comes from a woman aged 25 to 39 in good health and CMV-seropositive. V usage is TRBV19 and J usage is TRBJ1-2; TRBD1 matches 10 bases. The CDR3 reads CASQGRQGANGYTF. DNA of the CDR3: TGTGCCAGTCAGGGCCGACAGGGGGCAAATGGCTACACCTTC.